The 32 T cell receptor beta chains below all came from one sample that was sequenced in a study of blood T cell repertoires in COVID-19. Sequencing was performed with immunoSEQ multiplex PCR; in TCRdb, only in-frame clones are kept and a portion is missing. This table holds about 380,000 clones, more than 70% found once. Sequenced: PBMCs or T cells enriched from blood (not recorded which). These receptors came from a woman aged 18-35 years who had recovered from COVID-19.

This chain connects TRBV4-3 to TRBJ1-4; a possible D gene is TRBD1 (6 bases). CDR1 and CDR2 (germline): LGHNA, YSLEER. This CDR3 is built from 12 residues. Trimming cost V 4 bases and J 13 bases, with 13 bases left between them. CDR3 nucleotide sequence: TGCGCCAGCAGCCCCACGGGGGGCGTACTGTTTTTT. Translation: CASSPTGGVLFF.

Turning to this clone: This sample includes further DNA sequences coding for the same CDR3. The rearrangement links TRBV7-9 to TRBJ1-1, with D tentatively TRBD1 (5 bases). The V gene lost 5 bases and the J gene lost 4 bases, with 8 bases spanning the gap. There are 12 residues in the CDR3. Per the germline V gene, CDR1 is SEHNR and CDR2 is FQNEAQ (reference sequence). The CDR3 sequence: CASSPQGTEAFF. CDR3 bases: TGTGCCAGCAGCCCCCAGGGCACTGAAGCTTTCTTT.

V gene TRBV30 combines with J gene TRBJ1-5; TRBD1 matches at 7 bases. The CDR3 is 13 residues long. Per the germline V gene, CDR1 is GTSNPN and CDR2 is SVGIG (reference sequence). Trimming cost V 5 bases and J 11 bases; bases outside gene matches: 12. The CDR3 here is CAWSRQGRRTQHF. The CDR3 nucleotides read TGTGCCTGGTCCCGACAGGGCCGAAGGACCCAGCATTTT.

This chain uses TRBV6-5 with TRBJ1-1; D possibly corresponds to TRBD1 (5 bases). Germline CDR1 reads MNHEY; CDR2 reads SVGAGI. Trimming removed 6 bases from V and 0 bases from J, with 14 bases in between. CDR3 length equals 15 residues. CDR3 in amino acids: CASSHPGDLNTEAFF. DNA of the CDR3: TGTGCCAGCAGCCATCCGGGGGATCTGAACACTGAAGCTTTCTTT.

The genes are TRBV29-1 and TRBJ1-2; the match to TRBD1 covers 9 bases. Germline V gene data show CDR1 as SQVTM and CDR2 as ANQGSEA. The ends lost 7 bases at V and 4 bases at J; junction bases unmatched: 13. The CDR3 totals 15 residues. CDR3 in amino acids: CSDFRDRVPLYGYTF. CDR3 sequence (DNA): TGCAGCGACTTCCGGGACAGGGTCCCCCTCTATGGCTACACCTTC. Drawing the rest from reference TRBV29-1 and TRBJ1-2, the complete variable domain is SAVISQKPSRDICQRGTSLTIQCQVDSQVTMMFWYRQQPGQSLTLIATANQGSEATYESGFVIDKFPISRPNLTFSTLTVSNMSPEDSSIYLCSDFRDRVPLYGYTFGSGTRLTVV.

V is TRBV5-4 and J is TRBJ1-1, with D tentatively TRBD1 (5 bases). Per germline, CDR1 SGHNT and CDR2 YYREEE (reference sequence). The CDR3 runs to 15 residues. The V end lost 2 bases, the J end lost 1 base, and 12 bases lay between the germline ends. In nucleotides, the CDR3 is TGTGCCAGCAGCTTTAGTATGCAGGGGAACACTGAAGCTTTCTTT. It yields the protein CASSFSMQGNTEAFF. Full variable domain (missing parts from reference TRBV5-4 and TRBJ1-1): ETGVTQSPTHLIKTRGQQVTLRCSSQSGHNTVSWYQQALGQGPQFIFQYYREEENGRGNFPPRFSGLQFPNYSSELNVNALELDDSALYLCASSFSMQGNTEAFFGQGTRLTVV.

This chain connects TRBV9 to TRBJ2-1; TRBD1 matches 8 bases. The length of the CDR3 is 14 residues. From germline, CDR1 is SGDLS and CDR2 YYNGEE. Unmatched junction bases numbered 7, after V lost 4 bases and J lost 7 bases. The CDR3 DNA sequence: TGTGCCAGCAGCCACGGACAGGGCCGAAATGAGCAGTTCTTC. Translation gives CASSHGQGRNEQFF.

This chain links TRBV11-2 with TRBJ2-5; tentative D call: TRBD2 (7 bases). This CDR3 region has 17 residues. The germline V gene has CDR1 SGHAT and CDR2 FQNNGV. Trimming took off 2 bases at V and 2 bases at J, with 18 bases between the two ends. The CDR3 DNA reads TGTGCCAGCAGCTTACGGGCCGTGGGGAGGGGGCAAGAGACCCAGTACTTC. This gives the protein CASSLRAVGRGQETQYF.

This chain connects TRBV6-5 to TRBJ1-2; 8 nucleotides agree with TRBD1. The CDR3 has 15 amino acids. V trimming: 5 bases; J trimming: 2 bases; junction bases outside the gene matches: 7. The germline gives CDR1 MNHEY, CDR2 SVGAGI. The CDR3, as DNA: TGTGCCAGCAGTCCAGCGACAGGGGCGAACTATGGCTACACCTTC. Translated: CASSPATGANYGYTF.

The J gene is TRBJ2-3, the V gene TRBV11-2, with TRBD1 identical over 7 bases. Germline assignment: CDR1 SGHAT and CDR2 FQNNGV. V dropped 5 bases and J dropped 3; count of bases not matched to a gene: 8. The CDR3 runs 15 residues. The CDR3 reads CASSETGETTDTQYF. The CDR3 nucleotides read TGTGCCAGCAGCGAAACAGGGGAGACGACAGATACGCAGTATTTT.

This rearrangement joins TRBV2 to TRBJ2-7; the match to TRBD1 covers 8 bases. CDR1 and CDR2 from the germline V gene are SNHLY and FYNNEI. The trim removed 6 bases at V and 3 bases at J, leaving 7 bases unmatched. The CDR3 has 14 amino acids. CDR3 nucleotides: TGTGCCAGCAGGGAGGACAGGGCGGACTACGAGCAGTACTTC. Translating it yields CASREDRADYEQYF.

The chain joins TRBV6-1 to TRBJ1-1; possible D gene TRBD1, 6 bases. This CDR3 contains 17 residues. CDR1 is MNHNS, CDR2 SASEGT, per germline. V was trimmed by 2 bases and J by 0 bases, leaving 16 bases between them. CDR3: CASSENRGTPLNTEAFF. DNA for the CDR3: TGTGCCAGCAGTGAAAACCGAGGGACACCCTTGAACACTGAAGCTTTCTTT.

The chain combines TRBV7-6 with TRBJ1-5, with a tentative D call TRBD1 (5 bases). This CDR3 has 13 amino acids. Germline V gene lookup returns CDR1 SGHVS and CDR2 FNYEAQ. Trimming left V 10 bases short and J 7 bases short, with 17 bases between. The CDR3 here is CATSDSSGQPQHF. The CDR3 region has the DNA TGTGCCACTTCCGACAGCTCGGGCCAGCCCCAGCATTTT.

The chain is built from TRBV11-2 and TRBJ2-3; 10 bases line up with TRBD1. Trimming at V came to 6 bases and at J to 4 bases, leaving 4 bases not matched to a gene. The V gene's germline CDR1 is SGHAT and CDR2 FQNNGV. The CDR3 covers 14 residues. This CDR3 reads CASRPGTGADTQYF. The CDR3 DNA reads TGTGCCAGCAGGCCCGGGACAGGGGCAGATACGCAGTATTTT.

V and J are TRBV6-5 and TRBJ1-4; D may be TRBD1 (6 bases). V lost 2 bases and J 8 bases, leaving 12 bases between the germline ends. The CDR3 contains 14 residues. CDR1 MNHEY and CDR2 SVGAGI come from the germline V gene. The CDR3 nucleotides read TGTGCCAGCAGTTACAGGACAGCCCCCGAAAAACTGTTTTTT. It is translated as CASSYRTAPEKLFF.

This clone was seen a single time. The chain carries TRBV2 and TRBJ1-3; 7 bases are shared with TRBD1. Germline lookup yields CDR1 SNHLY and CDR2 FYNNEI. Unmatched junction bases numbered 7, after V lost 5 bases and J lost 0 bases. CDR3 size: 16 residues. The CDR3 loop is CASSYGQVISGNTIYF. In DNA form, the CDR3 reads TGTGCCAGCAGTTACGGACAGGTAATCTCTGGAAACACCATATATTTT.

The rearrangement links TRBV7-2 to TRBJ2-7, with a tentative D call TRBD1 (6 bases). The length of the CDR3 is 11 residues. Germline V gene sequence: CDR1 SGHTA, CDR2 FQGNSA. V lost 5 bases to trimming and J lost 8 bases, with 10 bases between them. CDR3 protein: CASSQDRQQYF. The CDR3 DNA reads TGTGCCAGCAGCCAGGACAGACAGCAGTACTTC.

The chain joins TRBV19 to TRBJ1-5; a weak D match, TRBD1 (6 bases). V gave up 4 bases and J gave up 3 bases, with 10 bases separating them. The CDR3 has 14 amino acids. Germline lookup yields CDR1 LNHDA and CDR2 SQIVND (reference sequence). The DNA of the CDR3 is TGTGCCAGTAGTACGGGACACTACAATCAGCCCCAGCATTTT. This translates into CASSTGHYNQPQHF.

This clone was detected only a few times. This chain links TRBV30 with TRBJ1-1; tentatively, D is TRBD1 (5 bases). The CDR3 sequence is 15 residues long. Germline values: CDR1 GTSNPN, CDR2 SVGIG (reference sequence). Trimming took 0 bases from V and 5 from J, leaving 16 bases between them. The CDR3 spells CAWSVKGALGTEAFF. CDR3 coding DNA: TGTGCCTGGAGTGTAAAAGGGGCACTGGGGACTGAAGCTTTCTTT.

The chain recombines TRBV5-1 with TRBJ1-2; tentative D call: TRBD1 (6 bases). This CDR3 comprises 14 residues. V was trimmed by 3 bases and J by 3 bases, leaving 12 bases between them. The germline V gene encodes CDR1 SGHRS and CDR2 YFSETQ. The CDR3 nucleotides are TGCGCCAGCAGCTCCGACAGGACTTACTATGGCTACACCTTC. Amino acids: CASSSDRTYYGYTF.

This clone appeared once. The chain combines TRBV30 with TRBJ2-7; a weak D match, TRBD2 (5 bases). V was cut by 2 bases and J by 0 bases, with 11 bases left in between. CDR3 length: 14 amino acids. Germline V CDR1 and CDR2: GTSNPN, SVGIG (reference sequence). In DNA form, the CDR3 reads TGTGCCTGGAGTATACGCGGACTCTCCTACGAGCAGTACTTC. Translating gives CAWSIRGLSYEQYF.

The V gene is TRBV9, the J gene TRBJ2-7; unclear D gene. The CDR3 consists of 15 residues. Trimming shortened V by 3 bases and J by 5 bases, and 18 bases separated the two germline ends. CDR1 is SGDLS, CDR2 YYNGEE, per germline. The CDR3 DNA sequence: TGTGCCAGCAGCGCTACCCCCGCAGGTCCCCACGAGCAGTACTTC. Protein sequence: CASSATPAGPHEQYF. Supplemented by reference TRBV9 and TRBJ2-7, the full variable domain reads DSGVTQTPKHLITATGQRVTLRCSPRSGDLSVYWYQQSLDQGLQFLIQYYNGEERAKGNILERFSAQQFPDLHSELNLSSLELGDSALYFCASSATPAGPHEQYFGPGTRLTVT.

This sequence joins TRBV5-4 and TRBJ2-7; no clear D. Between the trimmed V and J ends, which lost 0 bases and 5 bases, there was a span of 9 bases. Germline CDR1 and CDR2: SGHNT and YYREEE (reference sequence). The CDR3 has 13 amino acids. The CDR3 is CASSLVGRHEQYF. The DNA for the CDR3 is TGTGCCAGCAGCTTGGTGGGCAGGCACGAGCAGTACTTC.

CDR3 in amino acids: CATRGQGDSPLHF. In DNA, the CDR3 is TGTGCCACCAGGGGGCAGGGCGATTCACCCCTCCACTTT. V usage is TRBV19 and J usage is TRBJ1-6, with 8 nucleotides matching TRBD1. This CDR3 spans 13 amino acids. V lost 10 bases and J lost 8; bases outside the gene matches: 7. The germline V gene encodes CDR1 LNHDA and CDR2 SQIVND (reference sequence).

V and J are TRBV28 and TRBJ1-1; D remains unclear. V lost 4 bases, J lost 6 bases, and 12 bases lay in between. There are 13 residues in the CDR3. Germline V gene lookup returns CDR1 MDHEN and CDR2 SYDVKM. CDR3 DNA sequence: TGTGCCAGCAGTTCCGGGAGGGTGGCTGAAGCTTTCTTT. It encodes CASSSGRVAEAFF.

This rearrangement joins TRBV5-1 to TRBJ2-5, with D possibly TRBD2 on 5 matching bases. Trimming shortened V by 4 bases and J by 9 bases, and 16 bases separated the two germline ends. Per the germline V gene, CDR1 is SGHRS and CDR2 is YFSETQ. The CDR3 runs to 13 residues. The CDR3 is CASSQTGSTAQYF. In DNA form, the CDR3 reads TGCGCCAGCAGCCAGACGGGGTCTACGGCCCAGTACTTC.

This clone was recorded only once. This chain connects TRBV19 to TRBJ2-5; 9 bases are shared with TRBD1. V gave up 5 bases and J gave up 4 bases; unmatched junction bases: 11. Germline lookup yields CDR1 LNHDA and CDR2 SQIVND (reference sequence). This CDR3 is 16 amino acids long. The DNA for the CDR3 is TGTGCCAGTAGTCCGCGACAGGGGGGGTTCGTAGAGACCCAGTACTTC. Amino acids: CASSPRQGGFVETQYF.

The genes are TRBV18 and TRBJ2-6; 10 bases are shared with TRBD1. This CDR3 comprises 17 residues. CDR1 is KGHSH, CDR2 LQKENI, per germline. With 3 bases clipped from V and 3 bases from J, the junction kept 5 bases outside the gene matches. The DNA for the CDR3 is TGTGCCAGCTCACCGAGACAGGGGGCGCTTGGGGCCAACGTCCTGACTTTC. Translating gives CASSPRQGALGANVLTF.

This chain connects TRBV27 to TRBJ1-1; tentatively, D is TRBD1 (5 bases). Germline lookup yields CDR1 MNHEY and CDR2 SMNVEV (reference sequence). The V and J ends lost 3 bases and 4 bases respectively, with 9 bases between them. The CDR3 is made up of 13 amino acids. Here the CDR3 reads CASSFQGLTEAFF. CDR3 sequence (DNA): TGTGCCAGCAGTTTTCAGGGCCTCACTGAAGCTTTCTTT.

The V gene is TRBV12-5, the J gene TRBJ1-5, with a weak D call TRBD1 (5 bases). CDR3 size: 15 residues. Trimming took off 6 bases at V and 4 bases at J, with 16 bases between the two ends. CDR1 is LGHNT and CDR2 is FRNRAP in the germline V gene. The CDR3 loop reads CASGSDSRRNQPQHF. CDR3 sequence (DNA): TGTGCTAGTGGCTCCGACAGTCGGCGGAATCAGCCCCAGCATTTT.

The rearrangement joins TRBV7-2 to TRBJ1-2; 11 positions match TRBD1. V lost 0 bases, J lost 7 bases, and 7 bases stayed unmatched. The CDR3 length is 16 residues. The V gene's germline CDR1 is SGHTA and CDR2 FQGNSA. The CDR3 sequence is CASSLAPPGQGGGYTF. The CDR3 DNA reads TGTGCCAGCAGCTTAGCCCCGCCGGGACAGGGGGGTGGCTACACCTTC.

The CDR3 here is CSVEAGDRAFF. Written as DNA, the CDR3 is TGCAGCGTTGAAGCAGGGGATCGAGCTTTCTTT. V and J are TRBV29-1 and TRBJ1-1; tentative D call: TRBD1 (6 bases). Trimming cost V 1 base and J 10 bases, with 10 bases left between them. The CDR3 spans 11 residues. The germline V gene has CDR1 SQVTM and CDR2 ANQGSEA.